One sample yielded the 19 T cell receptor beta chains listed below, sequenced in a study of cytomegalovirus exposure and HLA in healthy donors. Repertoires were generated with immunoSEQ multiplex PCR, while TCRdb's copy carries only in-frame clones and drops some. The sample includes fewer than 200,000 clones, around 87% seen only once; the top ten take more than 1.2%. Sequenced: PBMCs. Every receptor here comes from a woman aged 25 to 45 in good health and CMV-seronegative.

The V call is TRBV18, the J call TRBJ1-6, with D possibly TRBD1 on 6 matching bases. V lost 2 bases and J 11 bases, leaving 25 bases between the germline ends. The germline V gene has CDR1 KGHSH and CDR2 LQKENI. There are 18 residues in the CDR3. The chain's CDR3 is CASSPSAQGHQVSAPLHF. CDR3 bases: TGTGCCAGCTCACCATCCGCACAGGGCCACCAGGTCTCGGCACCCCTCCACTTT. Supplemented by reference TRBV18 and TRBJ1-6, the full variable domain reads NAGVMQNPRHLVRRRGQEARLRCSPMKGHSHVYWYRQLPEEGLKFMVYLQKENIIDESGMPKERFSAEFPKEGPSILRIQQVVRGDSAAYFCASSPSAQGHQVSAPLHFGNGTRLTVT.

This chain joins TRBV10-2 and TRBJ1-1; the match to TRBD1 covers 7 bases. Looked up from germline, CDR1 is WSHSY and CDR2 is SAAADI. This CDR3 spans 13 amino acids. The V and J ends lost 4 bases and 4 bases, in that order; junction bases with no gene match: 3. The CDR3 region is CASSGQGLTEAFF. CDR3 bases: TGCGCCAGCAGTGGACAGGGCCTCACTGAAGCTTTCTTT.

This chain uses TRBV5-4 with TRBJ2-1; 7 bases agree with TRBD2. The V gene's germline CDR1 is SGHNT and CDR2 YYREEE (reference sequence). This CDR3 contains 14 residues. Trimming took 6 bases from V and 6 from J; bases not matched to a gene: 9. The CDR3 loop is CASTTSEGSNEQFF. The CDR3, as DNA: TGTGCCAGCACCACTAGCGAGGGGTCCAATGAGCAGTTCTTC.

This clone was seen once. The V call is TRBV19, the J call TRBJ1-1; D is possibly TRBD1 (5 bases). This CDR3 is built from 11 residues. Per the germline V gene, CDR1 is LNHDA and CDR2 is SQIVND (reference sequence). V lost 5 bases and J lost 8, with 9 bases in between. CDR3 residues: CASSQGNEAFF. The CDR3 DNA reads as TGTGCCAGTAGTCAGGGCAACGAAGCTTTCTTT.

The chain recombines TRBV7-2 with TRBJ1-2, with 9 bases that match TRBD1. The CDR3 has 16 residues. The V gene's germline CDR1 is SGHTA and CDR2 FQGNSA. The V segment lost 4 bases and the J segment 4 bases; nucleotides outside the gene matches: 10. The CDR3 spells CASSSTRTGVGYGYTF. Written as DNA, the CDR3 is TGTGCCAGCAGCTCCACCCGGACAGGGGTGGGCTATGGCTACACCTTC.

This chain joins TRBV29-1 and TRBJ2-7; D uncertain. The CDR3 spans 11 residues. Trimming pared 6 bases from V and 2 bases from J, leaving 8 bases between. The germline V gene has CDR1 SQVTM and CDR2 ANQGSEA. Here the CDR3 DNA reads TGCAGCGTCCATGGGCCCTACGAGCAGTACTTC. It encodes CSVHGPYEQYF.

The chain combines TRBV4-3 with TRBJ2-7, with a tentative D call TRBD2 (5 bases). V gave up 0 bases and J gave up 3 bases, with 12 bases separating them. The CDR3 spans 15 residues. In germline, CDR1 is LGHNA, CDR2 YSLEER. The CDR3 DNA reads TGCGCCAGCAGCCAAGAGATCGAGGGTCGCTACGAGCAGTACTTC. It translates to CASSQEIEGRYEQYF.

The genes are TRBV2 and TRBJ2-1; 7 positions agree with TRBD1. The CDR3 totals 12 residues. Trimming took 1 base from V and 15 from J; bases not matched to a gene: 6. Germline V CDR1 and CDR2: SNHLY, FYNNEI. CDR3 protein: CASSEVGGLGFF. The DNA of the CDR3 is TGTGCCAGCAGTGAAGTAGGGGGCTTGGGGTTCTTC.

This chain's CDR3 is CASRSPRRTEAFF. The CDR3 DNA is TGTGCCAGCAGATCACCCCGGAGGACTGAAGCTTTCTTT. This rearrangement joins TRBV2 to TRBJ1-1, with unresolved D. V gave up 6 bases and J gave up 5 bases, with 13 bases separating them. This CDR3 comprises 13 residues. Germline V gene lookup returns CDR1 SNHLY and CDR2 FYNNEI. Filled out from reference TRBV2 and TRBJ1-1, the complete variable domain reads EPEVTQTPSHQVTQMGQEVILRCVPISNHLYFYWYRQILGQKVEFLVSFYNNEISEKSEIFDDQFSVERPDGSNFTLKIRSTKLEDSAMYFCASRSPRRTEAFFGQGTRLTVV.

The chain couples TRBV19 to TRBJ1-1; 7 bases agree with TRBD1. V dropped 6 bases and J dropped 1; count of bases not matched to a gene: 8. The CDR3 consists of 15 residues. In germline, CDR1 is LNHDA, CDR2 SQIVND (reference sequence). The CDR3 here is CASSPRGQQNTEAFF. The CDR3 DNA is TGTGCCAGTAGCCCTAGGGGACAGCAGAACACTGAAGCTTTCTTT.

The chain is built from TRBV11-2 and TRBJ2-7; 8 bases fit TRBD1. The CDR3 consists of 15 residues. CDR1 is SGHAT and CDR2 is FQNNGV in the germline V gene. J was trimmed by 4 bases and V by 1 base; bases with no gene match: 6. The CDR3 DNA reads TGTGCCAGCAGCTTAGGGGACAGGAATTTTTACGAGCAGTACTTC. Translation: CASSLGDRNFYEQYF.

This clone was observed a few times. The chain recombines TRBV5-6 with TRBJ2-1; no clear D gene. Germline V gives CDR1 SGHDT, CDR2 YYEEEE. The CDR3 extends over 12 amino acids. The V end was cut by 2 bases, the J end by 9 bases, with 9 bases between. CDR3 protein: CASSFWATEQFF. For the CDR3, the DNA is TGTGCCAGCAGCTTTTGGGCTACTGAGCAGTTCTTC.

The rearrangement joins TRBV15 to TRBJ1-6; D not resolved. CDR3 size: 16 residues. Trimming shortened V by 3 bases and J by 5 bases, and 14 bases separated the two germline ends. Germline CDR1 LNHNV, CDR2 YYDKDF (reference sequence). In DNA, the CDR3 is TGTGCCACCAGCAGCGGGCCCATACTAGATAATTCACCCCTCCACTTT. Translated, it gives CATSSGPILDNSPLHF.

This clone was seen only once. The genes are TRBV6-5 and TRBJ1-2, with D hard to call. V was pared by 9 bases and J by 7 bases, with 18 bases between. Germline lookup yields CDR1 MNHEY and CDR2 SVGAGI. The CDR3 consists of 13 residues. The CDR3 is CASGRVMGGGYTF. The CDR3 nucleotides read TGTGCCAGTGGGCGGGTTATGGGTGGTGGCTACACCTTC.

The rearrangement links TRBV6-5 to TRBJ2-7; 13 nucleotides match TRBD2. V was pared by 5 bases and J by 6 bases, with 4 bases of the junction left unmatched. The CDR3 is 14 residues long. The V gene's germline CDR1 is MNHEY and CDR2 SVGAGI. The CDR3 region is CASSGTSGIAEQYF. CDR3 sequence (DNA): TGTGCCAGCAGTGGGACTAGCGGGATTGCCGAGCAGTACTTC.

This sequence joins TRBV7-9 and TRBJ1-1, with 7 positions matching TRBD1. The CDR3 has 14 residues. V trimming: 10 bases; J trimming: 0 bases; junction bases outside the gene matches: 8. Germline V gives CDR1 SEHNR, CDR2 FQNEAQ (reference sequence). CDR3 region: CATRQGMVNTEAFF. The CDR3 region has the DNA TGTGCCACAAGACAGGGAATGGTGAACACTGAAGCTTTCTTT.

This chain uses TRBV7-6 with TRBJ1-6, with a tentative D call TRBD1 (6 bases). Germline CDR1 is SGHVS and CDR2 is FNYEAQ. Trimming took 3 bases from V and 9 from J, leaving 12 bases between them. CDR3 length: 14 residues. In DNA form, the CDR3 reads TGTGCCAGCAGCTTTATCAGGGGTGGTTCACCCCTCCACTTT. It codes for CASSFIRGGSPLHF.

The chain is built from TRBV6-5 and TRBJ1-1; 8 bases line up with TRBD1. The CDR3 runs to 15 residues. The germline CDR1 and CDR2 sequences are MNHEY and SVGAGI. V was clipped by 5 bases and J by 1 base; unmatched bases: 6. The CDR3 spells CASSPTGTGNTEAFF. The CDR3 DNA reads TGTGCCAGCAGTCCCACCGGGACAGGGAACACTGAAGCTTTCTTT.

CDR3: CAWSDQYQAFF. The DNA of the CDR3 is TGTGCCTGGAGTGACCAGTATCAAGCTTTCTTT. V is TRBV30 and J is TRBJ1-1; D uncertain. The CDR3 totals 11 residues. Per the germline V gene, CDR1 is GTSNPN and CDR2 is SVGIG (reference sequence). Deletions cut 1 base from V and 9 bases from J, with 9 bases between.